These 31 T cell receptor beta chains came from one sample sequenced in a study of beta chain features in type 1 diabetes. Investigators reverse transcribed all isolated RNA, so they sequenced expressed TCRB transcripts. The method was immunoSEQ multiplex PCR; TCRdb's version includes in-frame clones alone and lacks a portion of them. The sample consists of around 250,000 clones, about 26% of them appearing once. The material sequenced was central memory CD4+ T cells from blood. Receptor source: a man aged 30 to 45 in good health.

This chain links TRBV7-2 with TRBJ2-2; no definite D call. This CDR3 has 13 residues. The V end was cut by 4 bases, the J end by 1 base, with 4 bases between. CDR1 is SGHTA and CDR2 is FQGNSA in the germline V gene. For the CDR3, the DNA is TGTGCCAGCAGCTATCAGAACACCGGGGAGCTGTTTTTT. Amino acid sequence: CASSYQNTGELFF.

The chain carries TRBV28 and TRBJ1-1; D remains ambiguous. V lost 5 bases and J 4 bases, leaving 8 bases between the germline ends. Germline V CDR1 and CDR2: MDHEN, SYDVKM. The CDR3 extends over 12 amino acids. The CDR3 protein is CASSPQPTEAFF. The CDR3 region has the DNA TGTGCCAGCAGTCCCCAACCCACTGAAGCTTTCTTT.

The chain combines TRBV2 with TRBJ1-5; no definite D call. This CDR3 comprises 14 residues. CDR1 is SNHLY and CDR2 is FYNNEI in the germline V gene. Trimming shortened V by 1 base and J by 3 bases, and 7 bases separated the two germline ends. Here the CDR3 reads CASSEVRNNQPQHF. In nucleotides, the CDR3 is TGTGCCAGCAGTGAAGTGCGGAACAATCAGCCCCAGCATTTT. The entire variable domain, with the rest obtained from reference TRBV2 and TRBJ1-5, is as follows: EPEVTQTPSHQVTQMGQEVILRCVPISNHLYFYWYRQILGQKVEFLVSFYNNEISEKSEIFDDQFSVERPDGSNFTLKIRSTKLEDSAMYFCASSEVRNNQPQHFGDGTRLSIL.

J is TRBJ2-5 and V is TRBV29-1; D gene uncertain. The length of the CDR3 is 10 residues. Germline lookup yields CDR1 SQVTM and CDR2 ANQGSEA. Trimming took 7 bases from V and 3 from J, leaving 6 bases between them. The CDR3, as DNA: TGCAGCGCTCGTAAAGAGACCCAGTACTTC. As protein: CSARKETQYF. Full variable domain (rest looked up from reference TRBV29-1 and TRBJ2-5): SAVISQKPSRDICQRGTSLTIQCQVDSQVTMMFWYRQQPGQSLTLIATANQGSEATYESGFVIDKFPISRPNLTFSTLTVSNMSPEDSSIYLCSARKETQYFGPGTRLLVL.

The J gene is TRBJ1-2, the V gene TRBV18; TRBD1 is a possible D gene (5 bases). Between the trimmed V and J ends, which lost 6 bases and 6 bases, there was a span of 17 bases. CDR3 length equals 14 residues. The V gene's germline CDR1 is KGHSH and CDR2 LQKENI. CDR3 sequence (DNA): TGTGCCAGCTCTCCTCGGAACTTAGGGGATGGCTACACCTTC. As protein: CASSPRNLGDGYTF.

The chain links TRBV9 to TRBJ2-2; possibly TRBD2 for D (5 bases). Germline V gene sequence: CDR1 SGDLS, CDR2 YYNGEE. Trimming removed 7 bases at V and 5 bases at J, with 9 bases between. The CDR3 length is 12 residues. Written as DNA, the CDR3 is TGTGCCAGCGGGCCGGGGACCGGGGAGCTGTTTTTT. Its translation: CASGPGTGELFF.

This sequence joins TRBV7-8 and TRBJ2-2; 9 bases are shared with TRBD1. Looked up from germline, CDR1 is SGHVS and CDR2 is FQNEAQ. Losses at the gene ends were 4 bases for V and 4 bases for J; bases not matched to a gene: 4. The CDR3 loop spans 15 amino acids. The DNA for the CDR3 is TGTGCCAGCAGCTCGGGACAGGGATTCACCGGGGAGCTGTTTTTT. This sequence encodes CASSSGQGFTGELFF.

V gene TRBV10-3 combines with J gene TRBJ2-1; 9 bases are a match to TRBD2. The germline CDR1 and CDR2 sequences are ENHRY and SYGVKD. V lost 6 bases and J lost 7; bases outside the gene matches: 10. The CDR3 has 15 residues. CDR3 region: CAIRREGVFGNEQFF. CDR3 DNA sequence: TGTGCCATCAGGCGGGAGGGCGTTTTTGGGAATGAGCAGTTCTTC.

This clone was seen more than once but under ten times. This chain uses TRBV2 with TRBJ1-5, with D maybe TRBD1 (5 bases). The CDR3 runs to 14 residues. Trimming took off 2 bases at V and 7 bases at J, with 12 bases between the two ends. Looked up from germline, CDR1 is SNHLY and CDR2 is FYNNEI. The CDR3 DNA reads as TGTGCCAGCAGTGAACGGGGTCGGGACCAGCCCCAGCATTTT. This encodes CASSERGRDQPQHF.

This chain links TRBV30 with TRBJ2-3; D gene ambiguous. The CDR3 loop spans 11 amino acids. The V and J ends lost 5 bases and 1 base respectively, with 4 bases between them. Germline loops: CDR1 GTSNPN, CDR2 SVGIG (reference sequence). CDR3: CAWARTDTQYF. For the CDR3, the DNA is TGTGCCTGGGCCCGCACAGATACGCAGTATTTT.

The gene calls are TRBV7-2 and TRBJ2-1; 10 bases align to TRBD1. Losses at the gene ends were 5 bases for V and 9 bases for J; bases not matched to a gene: 7. Germline loops: CDR1 SGHTA, CDR2 FQGNSA. This CDR3 has 14 amino acids. CDR3 loop: CASSTSWDRGEQFF. Here the CDR3 DNA reads TGTGCCAGCAGCACCTCCTGGGACAGGGGTGAGCAGTTCTTC.

This clone was seen ten or more times. In DNA, the CDR3 is TGTGCCATCAGTGAGACTCCGGACGGCTACGAGCAGTACTTC. It specifies CAISETPDGYEQYF. V usage is TRBV10-3 and J usage is TRBJ2-7; D unresolved. The V gene lost 2 bases and the J gene lost 3 bases, with 11 bases spanning the gap. Germline-derived CDR1 and CDR2 are ENHRY and SYGVKD. The CDR3 runs to 14 residues.

The chain joins TRBV13 to TRBJ2-1; 10 bases line up with TRBD2. Per the germline V gene, CDR1 is PRHDT and CDR2 is FYEKMQ (reference sequence). The CDR3 has 15 residues. After removal of 5 bases from V and 8 bases from J, the junction contained 9 bases not matched to a gene. CDR3 loop: CASSRSGREFDEQFF. CDR3 nucleotides: TGTGCCAGCAGCCGCAGCGGGAGGGAATTCGATGAGCAGTTCTTC.

This clone was counted only a few times. The rearrangement links TRBV1 to TRBJ2-3; the table's D call of TRBD2 was not tested on the DNA. TRBV1 is an annotated pseudogene. The CDR3 consists of 16 residues. This CDR3 is CTSSQREETSTDTQYF. The CDR3 DNA is TGCACCAGCAGCCAGAGGGAGGAAACTAGCACAGATACGCAGTATTTT.

The genes are TRBV4-1 and TRBJ1-2, with no clear D. The CDR3 is made up of 16 amino acids. The germline CDR1 and CDR2 sequences are MGHRA and YSYEKL. Trimming removed 0 bases from V and 5 bases from J, with 16 bases in between. CDR3 DNA: TGCGCCAGCAGCCAAGAAGGCCCCACCTCAGTTTATGGCTACACCTTC. Protein product: CASSQEGPTSVYGYTF.

The chain couples TRBV11-2 to TRBJ2-3; D ambiguous. V was shortened by 10 bases and J by 0 bases, with 11 bases between the two germline ends. The CDR3 is made up of 13 amino acids. Germline V lookup: CDR1 SGHAT, CDR2 FQNNGV. This CDR3 reads CATARDSTDTQYF. The DNA for the CDR3 is TGTGCCACAGCTAGGGATAGCACAGATACGCAGTATTTT.

The chain employs TRBV5-4 and TRBJ2-6; D is uncertain. The CDR3 runs to 17 residues. The V and J ends lost 6 bases and 0 bases respectively, with 16 bases between them. CDR1 is SGHNT and CDR2 is YYREEE in the germline V gene (reference sequence). CDR3 loop: CASTPSARGSGANVLTF. CDR3 nucleotides: TGTGCCAGCACCCCGTCGGCCCGAGGCTCTGGGGCCAACGTCCTGACTTTC.

This chain uses TRBV7-6 with TRBJ2-1; 9 nucleotides line up with TRBD2. Germline CDR1 and CDR2: SGHVS and FNYEAQ. The CDR3 consists of 14 residues. Trimming at V came to 3 bases and at J to 5 bases, leaving 2 bases not matched to a gene. This CDR3 reads CASSLAGGDNEQFF. CDR3 in DNA: TGTGCCAGCAGCTTGGCGGGAGGGGACAATGAGCAGTTCTTC.

This clone showed up just a few times. The chain carries TRBV30 and TRBJ2-5, with TRBD1 as a possible D gene (6 bases). Germline lookup yields CDR1 GTSNPN and CDR2 SVGIG (reference sequence). CDR3 length: 13 amino acids. Trimming shortened V by 1 base and J by 1 base, and 7 bases separated the two germline ends. CDR3 sequence reads: CAWSDRVQETQYF. CDR3 sequence (DNA): TGTGCCTGGAGTGACAGGGTCCAAGAGACCCAGTACTTC.

This clone was seen a few times. The likely explanation is a read error, given a far larger clone one base away. The rearrangement joins TRBV30 to TRBJ2-7; maybe TRBD1 (6 bases). Germline loops: CDR1 GTSNPN, CDR2 SVGIG (reference sequence). This CDR3 region has 14 residues. Trimming removed 5 bases from V and 2 bases from J, with 16 bases in between. CDR3 region: CAWAHRACPYEQYF. Here the CDR3 DNA reads TGTGCCTGGGCCCACAGGGCATGCCCCTACGAGCAGTACTTC.

V is TRBV9 and J is TRBJ2-3, with TRBD1 matching 8 bases. The germline V gene has CDR1 SGDLS and CDR2 YYNGEE. The CDR3 runs 14 residues. With V trimmed by 3 bases and J by 5 bases, 5 bases remained unmatched. The CDR3 region is CASSEDRVEDTQYF. Written as DNA, the CDR3 is TGTGCCAGCAGCGAGGACAGGGTTGAAGATACGCAGTATTTT. Combining the CDR3 with reference TRBV9 and TRBJ2-3 gives the whole variable domain DSGVTQTPKHLITATGQRVTLRCSPRSGDLSVYWYQQSLDQGLQFLIQYYNGEERAKGNILERFSAQQFPDLHSELNLSSLELGDSALYFCASSEDRVEDTQYFGPGTRLTVL.

This chain links TRBV19 with TRBJ2-7; D is perhaps TRBD2 (6 bases). V was clipped by 9 bases and J by 0 bases, with 15 bases between them. The germline V gene has CDR1 LNHDA and CDR2 SQIVND (reference sequence). The CDR3 contains 14 residues. The CDR3 sequence: CARKGLPISYEQYF. The CDR3 DNA follows: TGTGCCAGAAAGGGACTCCCCATCTCCTACGAGCAGTACTTC.

The sample holds a few counts of this clone. The gene calls are TRBV2 and TRBJ1-6; no clear D gene. Trimming took 2 bases from V and 13 from J, leaving 12 bases between them. This CDR3 has 13 amino acids. Per germline, CDR1 SNHLY and CDR2 FYNNEI. The CDR3 sequence: CASSERLPGPLHF. The CDR3 DNA reads as TGTGCCAGCAGTGAAAGGCTCCCCGGGCCCCTCCACTTT. Full variable domain (remainder filled in from reference TRBV2 and TRBJ1-6): EPEVTQTPSHQVTQMGQEVILRCVPISNHLYFYWYRQILGQKVEFLVSFYNNEISEKSEIFDDQFSVERPDGSNFTLKIRSTKLEDSAMYFCASSERLPGPLHFGNGTRLTVT.

This clone was counted a few times. The chain uses TRBV9 and TRBJ2-5; D gene unclear. This CDR3 spans 13 amino acids. V gave up 4 bases and J gave up 5 bases, with 12 bases separating them. Per the germline V gene, CDR1 is SGDLS and CDR2 is YYNGEE. The CDR3 region is CASSPPSGETQYF. DNA of the CDR3: TGTGCCAGCAGCCCCCCCTCCGGGGAGACCCAGTACTTC.

The chain carries TRBV7-2 and TRBJ2-6; D gene uncertain. The CDR3 is 12 residues long. The ends were cut back, 7 bases at V and 2 bases at J, with 3 bases in the middle. Germline CDR1 and CDR2: SGHTA and FQGNSA. This chain's CDR3 is CASTTGANVLTF. The CDR3 bases are TGTGCCAGCACTACTGGGGCCAACGTCCTGACTTTC.

The chain couples TRBV5-1 to TRBJ2-1; no reliable D call. There are 14 residues in the CDR3. Germline V gene lookup returns CDR1 SGHRS and CDR2 YFSETQ. Trimming stripped 5 bases from V and 1 base from J, with 10 bases between. CDR3 coding DNA: TGCGCCAGCAGTCACGATTCATCCTACAATGAGCAGTTCTTC. Protein sequence: CASSHDSSYNEQFF.

This chain connects TRBV29-1 to TRBJ2-2; possibly TRBD1 for D (5 bases). CDR3 length: 14 residues. CDR1 and CDR2 from the germline V gene are SQVTM and ANQGSEA. The V end lost 7 bases, the J end lost 6 bases, and 18 bases lay between the germline ends. The CDR3 loop is CSGVWTSSAGELFF. In nucleotides, the CDR3 is TGCAGCGGTGTCTGGACATCGAGTGCCGGGGAGCTGTTTTTT.

This clone was detected only a few times. V usage is TRBV2 and J usage is TRBJ2-5; D gene ambiguous. V lost 3 bases, J lost 5 bases, and 13 bases lay in between. The CDR3 contains 14 residues. Germline CDR1 is SNHLY and CDR2 is FYNNEI. The CDR3 coding sequence is TGTGCCAGCAGTGATAATCTCGTTGGGGAGACCCAGTACTTC. Its protein is CASSDNLVGETQYF.

CDR3 residues: CASSDLDRGVYEQYF. The CDR3 DNA reads TGTGCCAGCAGTGACCTCGACAGGGGGGTCTACGAGCAGTACTTC. The V and J genes are TRBV2 and TRBJ2-7; 9 bases line up with TRBD1. Germline V gene data show CDR1 as SNHLY and CDR2 as FYNNEI. The CDR3 is 15 amino acids. V was pared by 3 bases and J by 3 bases, with 6 bases of the junction left unmatched.

This clone was seen repeatedly, ten times or more. This sample also contains other DNA sequences that code for the same CDR3. The rearrangement links TRBV11-2 to TRBJ2-1; 12 nucleotides agree with TRBD2. The CDR3 has 16 amino acids. J was trimmed by 3 bases and V by 5 bases; bases with no gene match: 5. The germline gives CDR1 SGHAT, CDR2 FQNNGV. CDR3 sequence (DNA): TGTGCCAGCAGCCCACGACTAGCGGGAGTCTACAATGAGCAGTTCTTC. Residues: CASSPRLAGVYNEQFF.

V usage is TRBV29-1 and J usage is TRBJ1-2; D is uncertain. In germline, CDR1 is SQVTM, CDR2 ANQGSEA. This CDR3 region has 12 residues. The V and J ends lost 4 bases and 8 bases respectively, with 14 bases between them. CDR3 bases: TGCAGCGTTGTCTTGGGTACCGGGGGCTACACCTTC. This translates into CSVVLGTGGYTF.